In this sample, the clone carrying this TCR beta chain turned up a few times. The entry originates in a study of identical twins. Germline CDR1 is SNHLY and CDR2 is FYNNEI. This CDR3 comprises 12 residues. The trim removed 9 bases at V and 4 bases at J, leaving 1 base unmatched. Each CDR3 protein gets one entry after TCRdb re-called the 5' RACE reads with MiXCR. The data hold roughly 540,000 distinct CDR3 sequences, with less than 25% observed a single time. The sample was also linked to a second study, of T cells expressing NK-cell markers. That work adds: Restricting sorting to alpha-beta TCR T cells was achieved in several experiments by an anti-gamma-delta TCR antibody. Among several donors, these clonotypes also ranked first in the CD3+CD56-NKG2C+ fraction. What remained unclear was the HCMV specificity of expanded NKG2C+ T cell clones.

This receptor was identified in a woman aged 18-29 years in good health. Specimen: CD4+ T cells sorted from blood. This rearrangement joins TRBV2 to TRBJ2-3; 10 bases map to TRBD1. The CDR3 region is CASGQGADTQYF. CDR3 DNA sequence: TGTGCCAGTGGACAGGGGGCAGATACGCAGTATTTT.